These 26 T cell receptor beta chains came from one sample sequenced in a study of cytomegalovirus exposure and HLA in healthy donors. Clones were sequenced by immunoSEQ multiplex PCR, and TCRdb holds only the in-frame ones, with some missing. The sample holds around 190,000 clones, approximately 86% seen once. The specimen sequenced was PBMCs. All receptors come from a man aged 30-40 years in good health and CMV-seropositive.

The chain employs TRBV5-1 and TRBJ1-1, with D perhaps TRBD1 (5 bases). CDR3 size: 14 residues. Germline V CDR1 and CDR2: SGHRS, YFSETQ. The V end was cut by 0 bases, the J end by 5 bases, with 11 bases between. In nucleotides, the CDR3 is TGCGCCAGCAGCTTGGACAGTTGGGGGACTGAAGCTTTCTTT. As protein: CASSLDSWGTEAFF.

This rearrangement joins TRBV28 to TRBJ2-7; D tentatively reads TRBD1 or TRBD2 (5 bases each). The V gene's germline CDR1 is MDHEN and CDR2 SYDVKM. Trimming took 3 bases from V and 2 from J, leaving 17 bases between them. The CDR3 length is 16 residues. CDR3 DNA: TGTGCCAGCAGTTTCTTAAAGGGGACCGTTACCTACGAGCAGTACTTC. Its translation is CASSFLKGTVTYEQYF.

This chain joins TRBV7-6 and TRBJ2-7; D uncertain. The CDR3 loop spans 13 amino acids. V was shortened by 5 bases and J by 5 bases, with 13 bases between the two germline ends. Germline V lookup: CDR1 SGHVS, CDR2 FNYEAQ. The CDR3 loop is CASSPGLGDEQYF. The CDR3 DNA sequence: TGTGCCAGCAGCCCTGGGCTTGGCGACGAGCAGTACTTC.

The V call is TRBV6-6, the J call TRBJ2-6; D not certain. The CDR3 runs to 13 residues. Germline V gene lookup returns CDR1 MNHNY and CDR2 SVGAGI (reference sequence). Deletions cut 5 bases from V and 4 bases from J, with 6 bases between. The CDR3 here is CASSKSGANVLTF. The CDR3 region has the DNA TGTGCCAGCAGTAAATCCGGGGCCAACGTCCTGACTTTC.

In the case of this clone: Other DNA variants within this sample encode the same CDR3. This chain uses TRBV7-2 with TRBJ2-5; D unresolved. V lost 5 bases and J lost 5, with 9 bases in between. The CDR3 contains 12 residues. CDR1 and CDR2 (germline): SGHTA, FQGNSA. This chain's CDR3 is CASSPLGETQYF. The CDR3 DNA sequence: TGTGCCAGCAGCCCCTTAGGGGAGACCCAGTACTTC.

Points on this clone: The same CDR3 also results from other DNA sequences found in this sample. This chain connects TRBV7-2 to TRBJ2-5; 7 bases are a match to TRBD1. Germline CDR1 and CDR2: SGHTA and FQGNSA. V shed 0 bases, J shed 5 bases, and the junction held 3 bases outside the gene matches. This CDR3 has 14 amino acids. CDR3 amino acids: CASSLAGGRETQYF. CDR3 in DNA: TGTGCCAGCAGCTTAGCAGGGGGCCGGGAGACCCAGTACTTC.

This clone was picked up one time. V usage is TRBV5-1 and J usage is TRBJ2-2, with TRBD1 matching over 10 bases. Trimming took 5 bases from V and 4 from J; bases not matched to a gene: 2. CDR1 SGHRS and CDR2 YFSETQ come from the germline V gene. CDR3 length: 14 amino acids. CDR3 DNA sequence: TGCGCCAGCAGGAGACAGGGGGCCACCGGGGAGCTGTTTTTT. This translates into CASRRQGATGELFF.

V usage is TRBV30 and J usage is TRBJ2-7; D not resolved. CDR1 and CDR2 from the germline V gene are GTSNPN and SVGIG (reference sequence). The CDR3 extends over 10 amino acids. Trimming removed 6 bases from V and 12 bases from J, with 15 bases in between. CDR3 DNA: TGTGCCTGTTCATCCGTAAAATGGTACTTC. Translated: CACSSVKWYF.

This chain connects TRBV9 to TRBJ1-5; the D gene is possibly TRBD1 (6 bases). Trimming left V 3 bases short and J 2 bases short, with 12 bases between. The CDR3 totals 15 residues. CDR1 and CDR2 from the germline V gene are SGDLS and YYNGEE. This CDR3 reads CASSAQGLGNQPQHF. The CDR3 bases are TGTGCCAGCAGCGCGCAGGGGCTGGGCAATCAGCCCCAGCATTTT.

V gene TRBV18 combines with J gene TRBJ1-2, with D perhaps matching TRBD1 (5 bases). The ends were cut back, 5 bases at V and 5 bases at J, with 6 bases in the middle. The CDR3 consists of 11 residues. Germline values: CDR1 KGHSH, CDR2 LQKENI. This CDR3 is CASSGGYGYTF. CDR3 DNA sequence: TGTGCCAGCTCAGGGGGGTATGGCTACACCTTC.

V is TRBV7-8 and J is TRBJ1-3, with D perhaps matching TRBD1 (6 bases). V lost 3 bases to trimming and J lost 0 bases, with 12 bases between them. Germline V gene sequence: CDR1 SGHVS, CDR2 FQNEAQ. This CDR3 is 16 amino acids long. The CDR3 DNA sequence: TGTGCCAGCAGCTTCGACAGGCCATACTCTGGAAACACCATATATTTT. Translating it yields CASSFDRPYSGNTIYF.

This clone appeared a single time. The chain is built from TRBV6-5 and TRBJ1-2; D remains unclear. CDR3 length equals 12 residues. CDR1 is MNHEY, CDR2 SVGAGI, per germline. The germline V and J ends were trimmed by 5 bases and 8 bases, with 12 bases remaining between them. The CDR3 region is CASSAHLWGYTF. CDR3 coding DNA: TGTGCCAGCAGTGCTCATCTCTGGGGCTACACCTTC.

The chain links TRBV4-1 to TRBJ2-7, with D possibly called TRBD1 or TRBD2 (6 bases each). In germline, CDR1 is MGHRA, CDR2 YSYEKL. CDR3 length equals 13 residues. Between the trimmed V and J ends, which lost 5 bases and 6 bases, there was a span of 14 bases. The CDR3 spells CASSGNWGAEQYF. Written as DNA, the CDR3 is TGCGCCAGCAGCGGGAACTGGGGGGCCGAGCAGTACTTC.

The genes are TRBV11-2 and TRBJ1-4; D unclear. The germline V and J ends were trimmed by 3 bases and 2 bases, with 10 bases remaining between them. The germline V gene encodes CDR1 SGHAT and CDR2 FQNNGV. The CDR3 runs to 15 residues. Written as DNA, the CDR3 is TGTGCCAGCAGCTTGACGAGGGCGACTAATGAAAAACTGTTTTTT. It translates to CASSLTRATNEKLFF. Full variable domain (missing parts from reference TRBV11-2 and TRBJ1-4): EAGVAQSPRYKIIEKRQSVAFWCNPISGHATLYWYQQILGQGPKLLIQFQNNGVVDDSQLPKDRFSAERLKGVDSTLKIQPAKLEDSAVYLCASSLTRATNEKLFFGSGTQLSVL.

The V and J genes are TRBV2 and TRBJ2-5; D unclear. This CDR3 has 14 amino acids. The V and J ends lost 2 bases and 2 bases respectively, with 9 bases between them. CDR1 SNHLY and CDR2 FYNNEI come from the germline V gene. As DNA, the CDR3 is TGTGCCAGCAGTGAATACAGAACTCAAGAGACCCAGTACTTC. Encoded protein: CASSEYRTQETQYF. The complete variable domain, with remaining parts taken from reference TRBV2 and TRBJ2-5, reads EPEVTQTPSHQVTQMGQEVILRCVPISNHLYFYWYRQILGQKVEFLVSFYNNEISEKSEIFDDQFSVERPDGSNFTLKIRSTKLEDSAMYFCASSEYRTQETQYFGPGTRLLVL.

This clone was counted once. The V gene is TRBV15, the J gene TRBJ2-7; D is undetermined. Between the trimmed V and J ends, which lost 8 bases and 0 bases, there was a span of 17 bases. The CDR3 loop spans 15 amino acids. Germline V lookup: CDR1 LNHNV, CDR2 YYDKDF (reference sequence). The chain's CDR3 is CATAHTVGISYEQYF. CDR3 DNA: TGTGCCACCGCGCACACAGTTGGTATCTCCTACGAGCAGTACTTC.

The chain employs TRBV6-1 and TRBJ1-5, with TRBD1 matching over 7 bases. The CDR3 extends over 16 amino acids. CDR1 and CDR2 (germline): MNHNS, SASEGT. V lost 4 bases, J lost 3 bases, and 9 bases stayed unmatched. The CDR3, as DNA: TGTGCCAGCAGTGTTATCCGGGACAGCACCAATCAGCCCCAGCATTTT. Translated: CASSVIRDSTNQPQHF.

Here the CDR3 DNA reads TGCGCCAGCAGTAGGACAGGGGGCACAGATACGCAGTATTTT. This encodes CASSRTGGTDTQYF. V and J are TRBV4-1 and TRBJ2-3, with 9 positions matching TRBD1. Germline assignment: CDR1 MGHRA and CDR2 YSYEKL. The V and J ends lost 6 bases and 1 base, in that order; junction bases with no gene match: 2. The CDR3 contains 14 residues.

This clone was counted between two and nine times. The chain is built from TRBV6-5 and TRBJ1-6; no reliable D call. The CDR3 covers 15 residues. Trimming removed 4 bases at V and 3 bases at J, with 10 bases between. From germline, CDR1 is MNHEY and CDR2 SVGAGI. The chain's CDR3 is CASSSSGYYNSPLHF. In nucleotides, the CDR3 is TGTGCCAGCAGTTCCAGCGGATACTATAATTCACCCCTCCACTTT.

The chain employs TRBV18 and TRBJ1-1; D is unresolved. Germline lookup yields CDR1 KGHSH and CDR2 LQKENI. CDR3 size: 15 residues. Deletions cut 9 bases from V and 1 base from J, with 18 bases between. CDR3 bases: TGTGCCAGTCCTCGTGACCCGAAGTGGAACACTGAAGCTTTCTTT. Amino acid sequence: CASPRDPKWNTEAFF.

The V and J genes are TRBV9 and TRBJ1-5; tentatively, D is TRBD1 (6 bases). Trimming cost V 3 bases and J 0 bases, with 10 bases left between them. Germline-derived CDR1 and CDR2 are SGDLS and YYNGEE. The CDR3 runs 15 residues. CDR3 nucleotide sequence: TGTGCCAGCAGCGCTGCGGACAGTAGCAATCAGCCCCAGCATTTT. This encodes CASSAADSSNQPQHF.

This clone has only one observation. The rearrangement joins TRBV27 to TRBJ2-7, with D perhaps matching TRBD1 (6 bases). The CDR3 length is 15 residues. The germline V and J ends were trimmed by 4 bases and 2 bases, with 15 bases remaining between them. Looked up from germline, CDR1 is MNHEY and CDR2 is SMNVEV (reference sequence). The CDR3 protein is CASSSLAGTPYEQYF. The DNA for the CDR3 is TGTGCCAGCAGTTCCCTCGCCGGGACACCCTACGAGCAGTACTTC.

This rearrangement joins TRBV7-9 to TRBJ2-7; 8 bases align to TRBD1. Germline loops: CDR1 SEHNR, CDR2 FQNEAQ (reference sequence). V shed 0 bases and J 1 base; nucleotides not matched to a gene: 2. The CDR3 is made up of 15 amino acids. CDR3: CASSLAQGVSYEQYF. The CDR3 nucleotides read TGTGCCAGCAGCTTAGCACAGGGGGTTTCCTACGAGCAGTACTTC.

This chain uses TRBV7-3 with TRBJ2-1; 14 bases fit TRBD2. With 4 bases clipped from V and 10 bases from J, the junction kept 6 bases outside the gene matches. The CDR3 consists of 15 residues. Germline V CDR1 and CDR2: SGHTA, FQGTGA. The CDR3 DNA reads as TGTGCCAGCAGCTCGACTAGCGGGAGGGCCCACGAGCAGTTCTTC. Translating it yields CASSSTSGRAHEQFF.

This clone has a handful of counts. This rearrangement joins TRBV5-1 to TRBJ1-1, with a tentative D call TRBD1 (6 bases). This CDR3 is 14 amino acids long. Germline lookup yields CDR1 SGHRS and CDR2 YFSETQ. Trimming removed 7 bases at V and 3 bases at J, with 16 bases between. The CDR3 here is CASEALGADTEAFF. CDR3 bases: TGCGCCAGCGAGGCTCTGGGGGCGGACACTGAAGCTTTCTTT.

This chain connects TRBV5-8 to TRBJ2-5, with D tentatively TRBD1 (5 bases). V lost 5 bases to trimming and J lost 4 bases, with 15 bases between them. CDR1 is SGHTS and CDR2 is YDEGEE in the germline V gene. The CDR3 loop spans 14 amino acids. The CDR3 is CASSPSTGRETQYF. As DNA, the CDR3 is TGTGCCAGCAGTCCCAGCACAGGCCGAGAGACCCAGTACTTC.